The T cell receptor (beta chain) described here comes from a study of T cell responses to AZD1222 COVID-19 vaccine. Concerning this clone: Its target is unknown.

Study observations and caveats: Spike-wide coverage was observed for vaccine-associated CD4 TCRs, with dominant responses at 160-218 and 743-854.

This CDR3 comprises 12 residues. The ends were cut back, 5 bases at V and 12 bases at J, with 14 bases in the middle. Germline V gives CDR1 LGHDT, CDR2 YNNKEL (reference sequence). The assay was immunoSEQ multiplex PCR, and TCRdb's table has in-frame clones only and misses some. Of tens of thousands of clones listed, 60% to 85% are singletons. The J gene is TRBJ2-1, the V gene TRBV3-1 (or the pseudogene TRBV3-2); D gene ambiguous. The TCR sequence derives from an adult in good health. Sample: peripheral blood, taken on day 0 of AZD1222 vaccination. The CDR3 is CASSGPSNRQFF. In nucleotides, the CDR3 is TGTGCCAGCAGCGGACCCTCCAATCGGCAGTTCTTC.